This record looks at one T cell receptor (beta chain) sequence and its context. This specimen belongs to a study of blood T cell repertoires in COVID-19. Study context: Spain, Italy and the United States supplied samples that represented acute and convalescent COVID-19.

In the source study's methods: The authors estimated nucleated cell counts from reference gene primer amplification. Sequencing was performed with immunoSEQ multiplex PCR; in TCRdb, only in-frame clones are kept and a portion is missing. The DNA gave D and trimming, while V, J and clone size come from that table. The table includes about 190,000 clones, less than 85% detected once. Two negative PCRs, clearance, or symptom resolution characterized the recovered Cohort 3 donors. Germline V lookup: CDR1 SGDLS, CDR2 YYNGEE. CDR3 length equals 17 residues. After removal of 4 bases from V and 3 bases from J, the junction contained 7 bases not matched to a gene.

The rearrangement uses TRBV9 and TRBJ2-1; the match to TRBD2 covers 13 bases. The clonotype originates from a woman under 40 who had recovered from COVID-19. Material: PBMCs or T cells enriched from blood (not recorded which). CDR3 nucleotide sequence: TGTGCCAGCAGCAAGGGACTAGCGGGGTCCTTCTACAATGAGCAGTTCTTC. It encodes CASSKGLAGSFYNEQFF. The variable domain in full, with the rest retrieved from reference TRBV9 and TRBJ2-1, is DSGVTQTPKHLITATGQRVTLRCSPRSGDLSVYWYQQSLDQGLQFLIQYYNGEERAKGNILERFSAQQFPDLHSELNLSSLELGDSALYFCASSKGLAGSFYNEQFFGPGTRLTVL.